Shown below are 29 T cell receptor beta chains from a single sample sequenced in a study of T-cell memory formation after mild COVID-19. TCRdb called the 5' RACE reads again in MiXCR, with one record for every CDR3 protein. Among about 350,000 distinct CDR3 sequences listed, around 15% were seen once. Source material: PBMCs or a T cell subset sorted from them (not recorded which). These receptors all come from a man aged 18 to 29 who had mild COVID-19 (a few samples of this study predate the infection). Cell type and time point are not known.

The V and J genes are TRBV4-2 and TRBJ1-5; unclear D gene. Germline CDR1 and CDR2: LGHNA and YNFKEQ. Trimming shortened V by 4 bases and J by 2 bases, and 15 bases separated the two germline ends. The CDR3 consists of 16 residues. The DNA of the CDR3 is TGTGCCAGCAGCCCCTTCCTTGACCGAGGCAATCAGCCCCAGCATTTT. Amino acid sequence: CASSPFLDRGNQPQHF.

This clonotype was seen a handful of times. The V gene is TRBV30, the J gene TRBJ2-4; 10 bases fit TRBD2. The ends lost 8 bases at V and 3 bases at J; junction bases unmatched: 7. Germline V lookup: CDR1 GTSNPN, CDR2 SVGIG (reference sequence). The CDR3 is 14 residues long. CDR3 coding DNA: TGTGCCCTTTATGTAGCGGGGGGCAAAAACATTCAGTACTTC. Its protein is CALYVAGGKNIQYF.

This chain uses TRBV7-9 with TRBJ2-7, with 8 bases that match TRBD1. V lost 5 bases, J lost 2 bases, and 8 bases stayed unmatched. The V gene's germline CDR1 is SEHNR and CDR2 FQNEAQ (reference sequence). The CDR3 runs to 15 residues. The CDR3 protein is CASSHADRGAYEQYF. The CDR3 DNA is TGTGCCAGCAGCCACGCCGACAGGGGAGCCTACGAGCAGTACTTC.

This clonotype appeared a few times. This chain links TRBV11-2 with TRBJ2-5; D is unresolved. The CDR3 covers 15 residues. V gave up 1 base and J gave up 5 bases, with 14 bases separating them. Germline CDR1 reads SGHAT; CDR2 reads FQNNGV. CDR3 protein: CASSLGRLGMETQYF. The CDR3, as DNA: TGTGCCAGCAGCTTAGGTCGTTTAGGGATGGAGACCCAGTACTTC.

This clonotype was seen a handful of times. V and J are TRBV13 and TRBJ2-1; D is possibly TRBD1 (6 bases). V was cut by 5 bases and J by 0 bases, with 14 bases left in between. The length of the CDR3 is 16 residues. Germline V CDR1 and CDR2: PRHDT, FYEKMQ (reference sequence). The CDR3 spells CASSPPGVLSYNEQFF. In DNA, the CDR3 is TGTGCCAGCAGCCCCCCAGGGGTTCTCTCCTACAATGAGCAGTTCTTC.

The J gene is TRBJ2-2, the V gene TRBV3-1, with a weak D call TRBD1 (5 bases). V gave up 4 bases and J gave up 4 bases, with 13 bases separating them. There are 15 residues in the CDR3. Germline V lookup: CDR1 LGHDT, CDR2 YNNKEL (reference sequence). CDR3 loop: CASSLGVQGTGELFF. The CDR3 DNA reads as TGTGCCAGCAGCCTAGGCGTTCAGGGCACCGGGGAGCTGTTTTTT.

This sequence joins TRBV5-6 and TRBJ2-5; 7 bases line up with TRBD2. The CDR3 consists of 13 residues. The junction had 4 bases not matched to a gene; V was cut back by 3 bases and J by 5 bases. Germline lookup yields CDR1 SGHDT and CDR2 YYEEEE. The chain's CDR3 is CASSYGRRETQYF. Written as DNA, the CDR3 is TGTGCCAGCAGCTACGGGAGGAGGGAGACCCAGTACTTC.

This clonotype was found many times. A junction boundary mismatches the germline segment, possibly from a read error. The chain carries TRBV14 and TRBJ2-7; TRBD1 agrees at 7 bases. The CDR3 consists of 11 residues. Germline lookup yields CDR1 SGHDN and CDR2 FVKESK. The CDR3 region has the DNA TGTGCCAGCAGCCAAGGAAGGGGGCAGGCCTTC. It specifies CASSQGRGQAF.

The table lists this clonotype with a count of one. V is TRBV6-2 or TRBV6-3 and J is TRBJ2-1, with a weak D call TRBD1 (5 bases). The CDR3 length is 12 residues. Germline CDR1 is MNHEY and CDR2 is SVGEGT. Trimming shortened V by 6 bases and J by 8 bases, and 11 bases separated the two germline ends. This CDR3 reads CASSHRSHEQFF. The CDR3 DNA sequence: TGTGCCAGCAGCCACAGGTCCCATGAGCAGTTCTTC.

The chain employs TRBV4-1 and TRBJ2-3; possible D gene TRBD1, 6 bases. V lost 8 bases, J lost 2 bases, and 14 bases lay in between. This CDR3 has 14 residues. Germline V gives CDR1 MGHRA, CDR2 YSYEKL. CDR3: CASANRAHTDTQYF. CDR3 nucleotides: TGCGCCAGCGCGAACAGGGCCCACACAGATACGCAGTATTTT.

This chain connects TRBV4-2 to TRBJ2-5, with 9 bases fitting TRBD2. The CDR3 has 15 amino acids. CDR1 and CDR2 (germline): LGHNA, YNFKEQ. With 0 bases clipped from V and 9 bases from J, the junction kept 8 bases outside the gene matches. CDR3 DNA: TGTGCCAGCAGCCAAGAGGTAGCGGCTAGCGGGGCCCAGTACTTC. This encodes CASSQEVAASGAQYF.

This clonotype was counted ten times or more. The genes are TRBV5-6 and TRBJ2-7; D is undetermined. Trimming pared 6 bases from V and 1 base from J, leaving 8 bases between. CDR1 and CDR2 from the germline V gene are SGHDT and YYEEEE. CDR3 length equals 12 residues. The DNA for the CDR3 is TGTGCCAGCACCGGCAGTTCCTACGAGCAGTACTTC. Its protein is CASTGSSYEQYF. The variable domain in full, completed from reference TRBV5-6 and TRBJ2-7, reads DAGVTQSPTHLIKTRGQQVTLRCSPKSGHDTVSWYQQALGQGPQFIFQYYEEEERQRGNFPDRFSGHQFPNYSSELNVNALLLGDSALYLCASTGSSYEQYFGPGTRLTVT.

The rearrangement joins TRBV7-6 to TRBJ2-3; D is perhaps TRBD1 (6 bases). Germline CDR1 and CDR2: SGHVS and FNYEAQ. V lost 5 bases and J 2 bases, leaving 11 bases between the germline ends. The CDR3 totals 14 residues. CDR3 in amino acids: CASSRSGVTDTQYF. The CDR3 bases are TGTGCCAGCAGCCGATCAGGGGTCACAGATACGCAGTATTTT.

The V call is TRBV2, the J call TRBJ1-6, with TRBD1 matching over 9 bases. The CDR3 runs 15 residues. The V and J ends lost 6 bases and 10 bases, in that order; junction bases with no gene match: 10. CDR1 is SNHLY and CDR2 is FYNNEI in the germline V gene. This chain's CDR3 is CASRKDRGWGSPLHF. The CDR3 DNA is TGTGCCAGCAGGAAAGACAGGGGGTGGGGATCACCCCTCCACTTT.

Here the CDR3 DNA reads TGCAGCGGTCAGGCTGGCTTAACTAATGAAAAACTGTTTTTT. This encodes CSGQAGLTNEKLFF. The chain couples TRBV20-1 to TRBJ1-4, with D uncertain. The CDR3 is 14 residues long. CDR1 is DFQATT, CDR2 SNEGSKA, per germline (reference sequence).

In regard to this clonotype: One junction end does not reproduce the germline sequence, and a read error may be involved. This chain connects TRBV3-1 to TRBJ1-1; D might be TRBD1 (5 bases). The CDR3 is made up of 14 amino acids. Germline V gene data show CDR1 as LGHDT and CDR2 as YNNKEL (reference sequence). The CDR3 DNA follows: TGTGCCAGCAGCCAAGGGGACCGATACACTGAAGCTTTATTT. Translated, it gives CASSQGDRYTEALF.

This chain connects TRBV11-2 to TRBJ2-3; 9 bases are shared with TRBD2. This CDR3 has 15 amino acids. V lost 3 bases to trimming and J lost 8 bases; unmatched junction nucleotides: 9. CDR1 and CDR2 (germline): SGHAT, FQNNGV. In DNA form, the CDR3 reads TGTGCCAGCAGCTTGATTAGCGGGGGCACCGGTACGCAGTATTTT. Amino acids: CASSLISGGTGTQYF.

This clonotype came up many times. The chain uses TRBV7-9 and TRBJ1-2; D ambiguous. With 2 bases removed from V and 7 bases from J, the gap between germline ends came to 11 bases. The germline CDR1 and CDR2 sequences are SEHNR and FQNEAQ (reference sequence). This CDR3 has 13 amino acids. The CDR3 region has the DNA TGTGCCAGCAGCTTATCCGGGATTATTGGCTACACCTTC. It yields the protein CASSLSGIIGYTF.

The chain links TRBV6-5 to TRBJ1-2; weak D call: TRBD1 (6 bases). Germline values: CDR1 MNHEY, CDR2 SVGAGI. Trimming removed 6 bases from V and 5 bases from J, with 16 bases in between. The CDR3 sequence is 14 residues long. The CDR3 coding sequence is TGTGCCAGCAGAGGTTTGGGGGGGCGTTATGGCTACACCTTC. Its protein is CASRGLGGRYGYTF.

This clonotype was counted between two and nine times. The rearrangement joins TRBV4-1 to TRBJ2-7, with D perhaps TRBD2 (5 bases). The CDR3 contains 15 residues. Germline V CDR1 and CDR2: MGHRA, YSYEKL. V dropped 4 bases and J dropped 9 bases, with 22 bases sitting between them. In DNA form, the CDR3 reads TGCGCCAGCAGCCTCGGTCGGGAACTTGCCGGGTCGCAGTACTTC. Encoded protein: CASSLGRELAGSQYF.

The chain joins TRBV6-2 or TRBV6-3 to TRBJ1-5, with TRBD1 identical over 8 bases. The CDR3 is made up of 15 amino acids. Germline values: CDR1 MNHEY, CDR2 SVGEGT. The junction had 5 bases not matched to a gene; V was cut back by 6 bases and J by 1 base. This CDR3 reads CASRKGQVSNQPQHF. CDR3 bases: TGTGCCAGCAGGAAGGGACAGGTGAGCAATCAGCCCCAGCATTTT.

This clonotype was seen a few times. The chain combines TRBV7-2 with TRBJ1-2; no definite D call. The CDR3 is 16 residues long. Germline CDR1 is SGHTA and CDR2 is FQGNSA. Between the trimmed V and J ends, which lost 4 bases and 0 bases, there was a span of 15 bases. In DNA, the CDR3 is TGTGCCAGCAGCTCCTCCGCGGGTTCCTCTAACTATGGCTACACCTTC. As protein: CASSSSAGSSNYGYTF. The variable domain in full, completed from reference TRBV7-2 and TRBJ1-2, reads GAGVSQSPSNKVTEKGKDVELRCDPISGHTALYWYRQSLGQGLEFLIYFQGNSAPDKSGLPSDRFSAERTGGSVSTLTIQRTQQEDSAVYLCASSSSAGSSNYGYTFGSGTRLTVV.

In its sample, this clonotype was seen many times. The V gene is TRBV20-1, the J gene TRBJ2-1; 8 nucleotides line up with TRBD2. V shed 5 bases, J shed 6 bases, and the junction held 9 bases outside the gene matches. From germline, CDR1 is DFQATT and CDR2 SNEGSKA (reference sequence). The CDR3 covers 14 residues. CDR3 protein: CSAPRSSGINEQFF. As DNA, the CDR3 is TGCAGTGCTCCGCGGAGTAGCGGGATCAATGAGCAGTTCTTC.

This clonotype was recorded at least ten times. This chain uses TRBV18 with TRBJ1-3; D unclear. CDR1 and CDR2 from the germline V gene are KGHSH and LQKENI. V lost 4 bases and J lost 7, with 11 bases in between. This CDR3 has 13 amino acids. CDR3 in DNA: TGTGCCAGCTCACGAGAGGTGTGGAACACCATATATTTT. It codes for CASSREVWNTIYF.

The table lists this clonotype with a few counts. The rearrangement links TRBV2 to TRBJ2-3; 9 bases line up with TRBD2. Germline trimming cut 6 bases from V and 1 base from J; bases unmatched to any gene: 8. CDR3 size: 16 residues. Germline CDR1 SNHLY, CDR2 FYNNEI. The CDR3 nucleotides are TGTGCCAGCAGGGCTTCGTCTAGCGGGGGCACAGATACGCAGTATTTT. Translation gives CASRASSSGGTDTQYF.

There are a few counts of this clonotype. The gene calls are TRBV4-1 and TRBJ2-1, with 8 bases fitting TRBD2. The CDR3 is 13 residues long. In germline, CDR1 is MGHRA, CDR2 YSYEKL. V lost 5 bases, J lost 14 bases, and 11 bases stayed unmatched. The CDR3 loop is CASSSPAGDGEFF. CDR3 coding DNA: TGCGCCAGCAGCTCCCCAGCGGGGGACGGTGAGTTCTTC.

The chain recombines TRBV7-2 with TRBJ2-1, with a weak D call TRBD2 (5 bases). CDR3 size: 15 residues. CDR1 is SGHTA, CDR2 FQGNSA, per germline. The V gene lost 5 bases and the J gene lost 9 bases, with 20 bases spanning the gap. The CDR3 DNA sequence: TGTGCCAGCAGCAACAAGCGGATCCATCGGGGTGAGCAGTTCTTC. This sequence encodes CASSNKRIHRGEQFF.

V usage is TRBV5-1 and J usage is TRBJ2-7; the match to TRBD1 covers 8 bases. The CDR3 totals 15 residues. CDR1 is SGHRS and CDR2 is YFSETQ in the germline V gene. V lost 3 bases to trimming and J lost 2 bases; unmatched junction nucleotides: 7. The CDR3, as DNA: TGCGCCAGCAGCTCCGGGACAGGTGCCCCCTACGAGCAGTACGTC. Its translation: CASSSGTGAPYEQYV.

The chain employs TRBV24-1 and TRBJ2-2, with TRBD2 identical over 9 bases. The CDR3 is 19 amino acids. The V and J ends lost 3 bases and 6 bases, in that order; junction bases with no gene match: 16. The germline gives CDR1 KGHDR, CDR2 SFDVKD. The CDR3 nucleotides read TGTGCCACCAGTGATCCCTCGGGATCTAGCGGGGACGTTCCCGGGGAGCTGTTTTTT. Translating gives CATSDPSGSSGDVPGELFF.